Listed below are T cell receptor beta chains from one sample, sequenced in a study of cytomegalovirus exposure and HLA in healthy donors. Sequencing was performed with immunoSEQ multiplex PCR; in TCRdb, only in-frame clones are kept and a portion is missing. The sample gives 150,000 to 200,000 clones, roughly 85% of which show up once; nearly 4.5% is in the top ten. Sequences were obtained from PBMCs. The source of these receptors is a woman in her 30s in good health and CMV-seropositive. The CDR3 runs from the conserved cysteine through the conserved F or W. Each record gives: D gene, J gene, clone size, V gene, CDR3 protein, CDR3 DNA. The D gene is left open where the match is weak. Size values are once, few and many counts, or a class for expanded clones, and some rows have none.

d_call: TRBD2
j_call: TRBJ2-7
clone_size: -
v_call: TRBV11-3
cdr3_aa: CASSGGTTYYEQYF
cdr3_nt: TGTGCCAGCAGCGGCGGGACTACATACTACGAGCAGTACTTC

d_call: TRBD2
j_call: TRBJ2-7
clone_size: -
v_call: TRBV4-1
cdr3_aa: CASSQVRTTSGPYEQYF
cdr3_nt: TGCGCCAGCAGCCAAGTAAGGACGACTAGCGGGCCCTACGAGCAGTACTTC

d_call: -
j_call: TRBJ2-5
clone_size: -
v_call: TRBV15
cdr3_aa: CATSRESFGQKETQYF
cdr3_nt: TGTGCCACCAGCAGAGAAAGTTTCGGACAGAAAGAGACCCAGTACTTC

d_call: -
j_call: TRBJ2-2
clone_size: few
v_call: TRBV10-3
cdr3_aa: CAIRPGRGWTGELFF
cdr3_nt: TGTGCCATCAGGCCGGGTCGAGGTTGGACCGGGGAGCTGTTTTTT

d_call: TRBD1
j_call: TRBJ2-5
clone_size: -
v_call: TRBV5-4
cdr3_aa: CASSPGQREETQYF
cdr3_nt: TGTGCCAGCAGCCCGGGACAGAGGGAAGAGACCCAGTACTTC

d_call: TRBD1
j_call: TRBJ2-2
clone_size: -
v_call: TRBV9
cdr3_aa: CASSASDRGRGELFF
cdr3_nt: TGTGCCAGCAGCGCGTCCGACAGGGGACGCGGGGAGCTGTTTTTT

d_call: -
j_call: TRBJ2-3
clone_size: few
v_call: TRBV6-1
cdr3_aa: CASSAGGTSTDTQYF
cdr3_nt: TGTGCCAGCAGTGCTGGGGGGACGAGCACAGATACGCAGTATTTT

d_call: TRBD1
j_call: TRBJ1-4
clone_size: -
v_call: TRBV5-4
cdr3_aa: CASSLRGQASEKLFF
cdr3_nt: TGTGCCAGCAGCTTGAGGGGACAGGCTAGCGAAAAACTGTTTTTT

d_call: -
j_call: TRBJ2-7
clone_size: -
v_call: TRBV4-3
cdr3_aa: CASSQVLGRNYEQYF
cdr3_nt: TGCGCCAGCAGCCAAGTTCTGGGGCGGAACTACGAGCAGTACTTC

d_call: TRBD1
j_call: TRBJ1-4
clone_size: -
v_call: TRBV5-8
cdr3_aa: CASSRDAGQPNEKLFF
cdr3_nt: TGTGCCAGCAGCCGGGATGCGGGACAGCCTAATGAAAAACTGTTTTTT

d_call: -
j_call: TRBJ2-7
clone_size: -
v_call: TRBV19
cdr3_aa: CASSIEANSYEQYF
cdr3_nt: TGTGCCAGTAGTATAGAAGCCAACTCCTACGAGCAGTACTTC

d_call: TRBD1
j_call: TRBJ2-1
clone_size: -
v_call: TRBV10-3
cdr3_aa: CAISEGDRGNNEQFF
cdr3_nt: TGTGCCATCAGTGAAGGGGACAGGGGGAACAATGAGCAGTTCTTC

d_call: TRBD2
j_call: TRBJ2-1
clone_size: -
v_call: TRBV7-9
cdr3_aa: CASSLAGTSGTYNEQFF
cdr3_nt: TGTGCCAGCAGCCTAGCCGGGACTAGCGGTACCTACAATGAGCAGTTCTTC

d_call: TRBD2
j_call: TRBJ2-3
clone_size: few
v_call: TRBV4-1
cdr3_aa: CASSQVNLLAGVPDTQYF
cdr3_nt: TGCGCCAGCAGCCAAGTGAACTTACTAGCGGGAGTACCAGATACGCAGTATTTT

d_call: -
j_call: TRBJ2-5
clone_size: -
v_call: TRBV19
cdr3_aa: CASSIGFAVQETQYF
cdr3_nt: TGTGCCAGTAGTATAGGCTTTGCGGTTCAAGAGACCCAGTACTTC

d_call: -
j_call: TRBJ2-7
clone_size: -
v_call: TRBV27
cdr3_aa: CASSSTSSEQYF
cdr3_nt: TGTGCCAGCAGTTCCACTAGCAGCGAGCAGTACTTC

d_call: -
j_call: TRBJ1-2
clone_size: few
v_call: TRBV7-2
cdr3_aa: CASSLATAPGVRGYTF
cdr3_nt: TGTGCCAGCAGCTTAGCCACAGCACCGGGAGTCCGGGGCTACACCTTC

d_call: -
j_call: TRBJ2-3
clone_size: -
v_call: TRBV5-1
cdr3_aa: CASTSHSGFSTDTQYF
cdr3_nt: TGCGCCAGCACCTCCCATTCCGGGTTCAGCACAGATACGCAGTATTTT

d_call: TRBD2
j_call: TRBJ2-1
clone_size: -
v_call: TRBV5-1
cdr3_aa: CASSLIAGAYNEQFF
cdr3_nt: TGCGCCAGCAGCCTCATAGCGGGAGCGTACAATGAGCAGTTCTTC

d_call: -
j_call: TRBJ1-2
clone_size: -
v_call: TRBV15
cdr3_aa: CATSRSPVGGGKYGYTF
cdr3_nt: TGTGCCACCAGCAGATCCCCTGTGGGGGGGGGAAAGTATGGCTACACCTTC

d_call: TRBD1
j_call: TRBJ1-2
clone_size: few
v_call: TRBV2
cdr3_aa: CASSEGQGGYTF
cdr3_nt: TGTGCCAGCAGTGAGGGACAGGGAGGCTACACCTTC

d_call: -
j_call: TRBJ2-7
clone_size: -
v_call: TRBV15
cdr3_aa: CATSRDPGGPYEQYF
cdr3_nt: TGTGCCACCAGCAGAGATCCGGGGGGCCCCTACGAGCAGTACTTC

d_call: -
j_call: TRBJ2-5
clone_size: few
v_call: TRBV7-2
cdr3_aa: CASSSPGTHQETQYF
cdr3_nt: TGTGCCAGCAGCTCCCCCGGGACACATCAAGAGACCCAGTACTTC

d_call: -
j_call: TRBJ1-4
clone_size: -
v_call: TRBV5-8
cdr3_aa: CASSFSATNEKLFF
cdr3_nt: TGTGCCAGCAGCTTCAGTGCAACTAATGAAAAACTGTTTTTT

d_call: TRBD1
j_call: TRBJ1-2
clone_size: -
v_call: TRBV18
cdr3_aa: CASSPANRDRGDRRNGYTF
cdr3_nt: TGTGCCAGCTCACCAGCTAATCGAGACAGGGGGGACCGACGCAATGGCTACACCTTC

d_call: TRBD2
j_call: TRBJ2-1
clone_size: -
v_call: TRBV5-4
cdr3_aa: CASSLAIRGGGPSSYNEQFF
cdr3_nt: TGTGCCAGCAGCTTGGCAATTAGAGGCGGGGGGCCCAGCTCCTACAATGAGCAGTTCTTC

d_call: TRBD2
j_call: TRBJ2-3
clone_size: few
v_call: TRBV2
cdr3_aa: CASSAGTSGRTDTQYF
cdr3_nt: TGTGCCAGCAGTGCCGGGACTAGCGGTCGAACAGATACGCAGTATTTT

d_call: TRBD1
j_call: TRBJ1-2
clone_size: -
v_call: TRBV7-9
cdr3_aa: CASSLVVGQGARGYTF
cdr3_nt: TGTGCCAGCAGCCTAGTCGTGGGGCAGGGGGCTAGGGGCTACACCTTC

d_call: -
j_call: TRBJ2-7
clone_size: -
v_call: TRBV4-1
cdr3_aa: CASSQGDDSYEQYF
cdr3_nt: TGCGCCAGCAGCCAAGGAGATGACTCCTACGAGCAGTACTTC

d_call: TRBD2
j_call: TRBJ2-7
clone_size: -
v_call: TRBV7-9
cdr3_aa: CSSSPLSGLAGSLWYF
cdr3_nt: TGTTCCAGCAGCCCCTTATCGGGACTAGCGGGTTCCCTCTGGTACTTC

d_call: -
j_call: TRBJ2-7
clone_size: -
v_call: TRBV21-1
cdr3_aa: CASSKAEASGRPYEQYF
cdr3_nt: TGTGCCAGCAGCAAAGCAGAGGCTAGCGGGAGACCCTACGAGCAGTACTTC